These 3 T cell receptor beta chains were all obtained from the same sample, sequenced in a study of early T cells in non-severe SARS-CoV-2 infection. From the 5' RACE reads, TCRdb called clonotypes with MiXCR, one entry per CDR3 protein. The profile shows some 66,000 distinct CDR3 sequences, roughly 9% of them singletons. The sequenced sample consisted of whole blood. The receptors were sampled from an adult who was a healthcare worker with PCR-confirmed SARS-CoV-2 infection or an uninfected control (not recorded which).

This clonotype was seen a handful of times. The J gene is TRBJ2-1, the V gene TRBV6-2 or TRBV6-3; 10 bases are a match to TRBD2. Unmatched junction bases numbered 3, after V lost 2 bases and J lost 2 bases. In germline, CDR1 is MNHEY, CDR2 SVGEGT. The CDR3 consists of 16 residues. The DNA for the CDR3 is TGTGCCAGCAGTTACCGTGGACTAGCGGCCTACAATGAGCAGTTCTTC. It yields the protein CASSYRGLAAYNEQFF.

In regard to this clonotype: Germline is not matched at one junction end, which may reflect a read error. The genes are TRBV19 and TRBJ2-2; D is possibly TRBD1 (5 bases). Germline V gene data show CDR1 as LNHDA and CDR2 as SQIVND (reference sequence). This CDR3 spans 16 amino acids. The CDR3 reads CPSSIPRTRLTGELFF. CDR3 DNA sequence: TGTCCCAGTAGTATACCGCGGACAAGACTGACCGGGGAGCTGTTTTTT.

This clonotype was picked up a small number of times. V and J are TRBV11-3 and TRBJ2-7, with 8 bases fitting TRBD2. This CDR3 has 15 amino acids. Germline V gene sequence: CDR1 SGHNT, CDR2 YENEEA. V trimming: 3 bases; J trimming: 4 bases; junction bases outside the gene matches: 8. CDR3 nucleotides: TGTGCCAGCAGCTTCTCGGGAGGGCCGTGGTACGAGCAGTACTTC. Protein sequence: CASSFSGGPWYEQYF.